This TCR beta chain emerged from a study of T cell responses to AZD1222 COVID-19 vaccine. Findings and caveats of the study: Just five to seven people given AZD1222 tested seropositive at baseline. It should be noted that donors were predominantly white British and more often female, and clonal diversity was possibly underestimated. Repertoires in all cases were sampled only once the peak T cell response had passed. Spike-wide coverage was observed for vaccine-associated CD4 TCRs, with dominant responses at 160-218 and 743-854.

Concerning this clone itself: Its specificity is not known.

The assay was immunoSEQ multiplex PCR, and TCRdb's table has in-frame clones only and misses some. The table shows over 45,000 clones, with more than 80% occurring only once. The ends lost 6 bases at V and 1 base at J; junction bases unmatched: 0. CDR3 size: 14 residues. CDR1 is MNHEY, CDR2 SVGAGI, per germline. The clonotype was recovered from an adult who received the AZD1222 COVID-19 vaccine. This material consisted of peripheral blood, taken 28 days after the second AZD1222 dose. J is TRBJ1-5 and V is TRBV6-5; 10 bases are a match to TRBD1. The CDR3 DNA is TGTGCCAGCAGGGGACAGGGGAGCAATCAGCCCCAGCATTTT. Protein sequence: CASRGQGSNQPQHF.